The present entry profiles one T cell receptor beta chain with its context. Its antigen is still unknown. The record originates from a study of identifying expanded T cells in peripheral blood. Method: immunoSEQ multiplex PCR; TCRdb's copy keeps in-frame clones and lacks some. The sample consists of 70,000 to 100,000 clones, about 90% of them appearing once. Study-wide findings and caveats: Differentially abundant clones: about 1.3 between replicates, approximately 15 at around 14 days, roughly 18 at four. Approximately two-week clone count variance significantly increased as total template count grew.

The V gene lost 7 bases and the J gene lost 5 bases, with 26 bases spanning the gap. The CDR3 runs to 17 residues. The germline V gene encodes CDR1 SQVTM and CDR2 ANQGSEA. During the collection period, no donor immune events like infections were recorded. Sequencing was carried out using blood. This chain joins TRBV29-1 and TRBJ2-2; D may correspond to TRBD1 or TRBD2 (5 bases each). This TCR was recovered from a person between 18 and 70 years old in good health. CDR3: CSAVASLAGSWTGELFF. CDR3 bases: TGCAGCGCCGTGGCGAGTTTGGCAGGGAGTTGGACCGGGGAGCTGTTTTTT.